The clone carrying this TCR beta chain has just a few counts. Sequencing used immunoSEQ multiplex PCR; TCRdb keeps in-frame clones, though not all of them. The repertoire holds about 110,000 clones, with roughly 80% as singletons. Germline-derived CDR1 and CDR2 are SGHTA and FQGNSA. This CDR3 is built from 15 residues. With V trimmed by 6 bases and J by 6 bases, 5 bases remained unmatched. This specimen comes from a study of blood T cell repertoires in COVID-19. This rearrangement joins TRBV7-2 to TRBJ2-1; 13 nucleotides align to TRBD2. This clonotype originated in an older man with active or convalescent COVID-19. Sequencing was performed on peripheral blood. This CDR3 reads CASSPLAGGINEQFF. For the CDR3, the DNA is TGTGCCAGCAGTCCACTAGCGGGGGGGATCAATGAGCAGTTCTTC.